This T cell receptor (beta chain) came from a study of RUNX1 and TCR beta rearrangement in T-cell leukemia (TCRdb year 2020). Turning to the overall study: The comparison of TCR beta rearrangements and CDR3 junctions set 13 T-ALLs carrying mono-allelic acquired RUNX1 mutations against roughly 10 T-ALLs that were RUNX1 wildtype. The maturation arrest stages of RUNX1-mutated T-ALLs were more diverse, with some cases arrested before the onset of TCR beta rearrangement. Every RUNX1 mutation in the mutated group was heterozygous, with approximately ten located in the Runt homology domain and a few in the transactivation domain. RUNX1 wildtype T-ALLs were chosen to carry at least incomplete clonal TCR beta rearrangements so that D1 versus D2 segment comparison could be performed. The RUNX1 wildtype T-ALLs were matched for an immature maturation arrest stage, which was defined as lacking cytoplasmic or surface TCR beta protein. TCR beta rearrangements in human T-ALL were analyzed for comparison with findings from a Runx1 knockout mouse model. The RUNX1 mutation status of the T-ALL cases had been established in an earlier study. Genomic DNA was subjected to EuroClonality multiplex PCR, after which TCR rearrangements were assessed by Genescan analysis. The multicentric trials were GRAALL-2003, along with GRAALL-2005. Summary of the overall study and its limitations: No significant difference in TCR beta D1 segment usage was found between RUNX1-mutated (around 83%) and wildtype (approximately 60%) T-ALL clonal rearrangements. Clonal TCR beta rearrangements were found in roughly three fifths of RUNX1-mutated T-ALLs, which is fewer than the over 80% reported for T-ALL generally. Too few clonal rearrangements were available to evaluate TCR beta CDR3 length or D segment truncation in T-ALLs. RUNX1-mutated and wildtype T-ALLs showed similar TCR beta J1 cluster usage, with no significant difference.

The library was produced with PCR. For sequencing, an Illumina MiSeq was employed. Next generation amplicon sequencing was used to characterize TCR beta DJ and VDJ rearrangements. Processing in the source paper ran as follows. Clonal TCR beta rearrangements were identified by analyzing amplicon sequencing data with the Vidjil software. TCR beta rearrangement characteristics were compared between RUNX1-mutated and wildtype groups using two-tailed Fisher exact tests. TCRdb reran the public reads through fastp at Q25 and MiXCR, keeping productive beta chains. Each CDR3 protein appears once, grouped with its most common genes and DNA. It is TCRdb's table, rather than the study itself, that gives the V and J calls and clone size. The sample contains 250 to 300 distinct CDR3 sequences, 31% of them found a single time. The leading ten clones occupy roughly 90% of the sample. This clonotype was counted a few times. Its antigen remains undetermined. No qualities accompany the bases; no much larger clone lies one base away.

V and J lose 7 bases and 0 bases, and a span of 9 bases separates them. The CDR3 has 14 amino acids, counting the end cysteine and phenylalanine. Only CDR3 DNA remains: 42 bases, in frame from the first base. The germline V gene gives CDR1 as SNHLY and CDR2 as FYNNEI. For oncotyping and quantification of minimal residual disease, T-ALL samples were taken at diagnosis from children and adults treated according to protocol. The chain is encoded by TRBV2 joined to TRBJ1-4; TRBD1 is possibly the D segment (5 matching bases). This clonotype was sampled from a male donor with T-cell acute lymphoblastic leukemia. The sample taken for sequencing was blood. Here the CDR3 is given as CASKPGPTNEKLFF. In nucleotides, the sequence is TGTGCCAGCAAGCCAGGGCCAACTAATGAAAAACTGTTTTTT.